This T cell receptor beta chain comes out of a study of response to subunit inactivated influenza vaccine. TCRdb fed the RT-PCR reads into MiXCR, producing one record per CDR3 protein. The sample records 150,000 to 200,000 distinct CDR3 sequences, 10% to 15% being singletons. This CDR3 is 15 amino acids long. V lost 3 bases to trimming and J lost 2 bases, with 10 bases between them. Germline assignment: CDR1 KGHDR and CDR2 SFDVKD. This clonotype was counted between two and nine times. These data also featured in a second study, about T cells expressing NK-cell markers. That paper states: 5'RACE template switching with UMIs produced the TCR beta cDNA. Obtained from sorted CD3+CD56+NKG2C+, CD3+CD56+NKG2C- and CD3+CD56-NKG2C+ T cells were the TCR beta repertoires. HCMV specificity of expanded NKG2C+ T cell clones remained unclear.

V usage is TRBV24-1 and J usage is TRBJ1-3, with D unclear. This receptor was taken from a man aged 45-65 years who received an inactivated influenza vaccine. The sequences come from CD8+ T cells sorted from PBMCs, collected about 13 days after vaccination. The CDR3 DNA follows: TGTGCCACCAGTGATCCTCAGAGCACTGGAAACACCATATATTTT. Translated, it gives CATSDPQSTGNTIYF.